This paragraph covers one T cell receptor beta chain sequence. Its cognate antigen is unknown. Generated by immunoSEQ multiplex PCR, the TCRdb table keeps only in-frame clones and is missing some. This table holds around 38,000 clones, 70% to 90% found once. The data originate from a study of radiotherapy plus CTLA-4 blockade in lung cancer. Regarding the study as a whole: TCR clones originating in tumors grew in number in blood after radiotherapy plus ipilimumab.

Germline V gives CDR1 MNHEY, CDR2 SMNVEV (reference sequence). After removal of 2 bases from V and 2 bases from J, the junction contained 6 bases not matched to a gene. The CDR3 totals 15 residues. The sequence derives from a human donor with non-small cell lung cancer whose response to radiotherapy plus ipilimumab could not be evaluated. The sequencing here drew on peripheral blood, taken from a patient treated with radiotherapy plus ipilimumab. V and J are TRBV27 and TRBJ2-7; TRBD2 matches 7 bases. CDR3 coding DNA: TGTGCCAGCAGTTTAGTGGGAGGGCTAACCTACGAGCAGTACTTC. It encodes CASSLVGGLTYEQYF.